This T cell receptor (beta chain) comes out of a study of beta chain features in type 1 diabetes. The study's findings and limits: The study found fewer insertions and more deletions at VDJ junctions in type 1 diabetes patients.

The sequenced template was cDNA made from the entire isolated RNA. Profiling relied on immunoSEQ multiplex PCR, and the TCRdb table lists in-frame clones only, not all of them. The table has around 500,000 clones, 9.5% to 12% seen once; the top ten hold approximately 0.05%. This CDR3 spans 14 amino acids. V was cut by 0 bases and J by 4 bases, with 9 bases left in between. CDR1 is SGHVS and CDR2 is FQNEAQ in the germline V gene. Around 100 mL of blood, on average, came from one heparinised draw per donor. Purity exceeded 95% in all sorted populations. This clone was counted a few times. Its target is unknown.

Sequencing was performed on naive CD4+ T cells from blood. The genes are TRBV7-8 and TRBJ1-2; D may be TRBD1 (6 bases). The receptor was derived from a woman younger than 30 in good health. CDR3 in amino acids: CASSLAAGAYGYTF. The CDR3 DNA reads TGTGCCAGCAGCTTAGCAGCAGGGGCCTATGGCTACACCTTC.